This TCR beta chain stems from a study of blood T cell repertoires in COVID-19. Study overall: The samples span acute and convalescent COVID-19 from the United States, Italy and Spain. PBMCs, B-cell-depleted T cells, or T cells were the source of the cDNA or gDNA that made up the material.

This clone was observed once. The germline gives CDR1 LGHNA, CDR2 YSLEER. Trimming stripped 1 base from V and 0 bases from J, with 12 bases between. The CDR3 totals 16 residues. In the source study's methods: Amplification of reference gene primers provided the estimated nucleated cell counts. Data came from immunoSEQ multiplex PCR; TCRdb stores just in-frame clones and leaves some out. The V and J calls and clone size come from that table; D and trimming were worked out from the DNA. The top ten hold over 15% of the sample, which has some 64,000 clones, approximately 79% seen once. V and J are TRBV4-3 and TRBJ1-1; maybe TRBD1 (5 bases). Sequencing was carried out using peripheral blood. The sequence was obtained from a man between 60 and 75 years old with acute or convalescent COVID-19. CDR3 sequence (DNA): TGCGCCAGCAGCCAAGTAAGGAGGGGTGTGAACACTGAAGCTTTCTTT. This gives the protein CASSQVRRGVNTEAFF.